This is a list of T cell receptor beta chains from one sample in a study of cytomegalovirus exposure and HLA in healthy donors. Sequencing used immunoSEQ multiplex PCR; TCRdb keeps in-frame clones, though not all of them. The table includes more than 95,000 clones, roughly 90% detected once. The sample comprised PBMCs. The receptors originated from a woman in her late teens or twenties in good health and CMV-seronegative. The CDR3 runs from the conserved cysteine through the conserved F or W. D genes are given only for firm matches. The size entry is marked missing in some rows and otherwise reads once, few, many or a size class.

clone_size d_call j_call v_call cdr3_nt cdr3_aa
. TRBD2 TRBJ2-7 TRBV7-9 TGTGCCAGCAGCGGGCGGGGGGGCGTTTACGAGCAGTACTTC CASSGRGGVYEQYF
. TRBD2 TRBJ2-1 TRBV2 TGTGCCAGCAGTCTCCGACTAGCGGGAGGCGTCGATGAGCAGTTCTTC CASSLRLAGGVDEQFF
. . TRBJ1-5 TRBV19 TGTGCCAGTAGAAGAGAAGGAGGAAATCAGCCCCAGCATTTT CASRREGGNQPQHF
. TRBD2 TRBJ2-5 TRBV5-1 TGCGCCAGCAGCACCCCGGGGGGGGAGACCCAGTACTTC CASSTPGGETQYF
. . TRBJ1-3 TRBV14 TGTGCCAGCAGCCAAGCGCGGGACGGTGGAAACACCATATATTTT CASSQARDGGNTIYF
. TRBD2 TRBJ2-2 TRBV5-1 TGCGCCAGCAGCCCGGGACTAGCGGGAGTGGTAGGCACCGGGGAGCTGTTTTTT CASSPGLAGVVGTGELFF
few . TRBJ2-3 TRBV5-4 TGTGCCAGCAGCTCCCGACTAGCAGATACGCAGTATTTT CASSSRLADTQYF
. . TRBJ2-1 TRBV6-1 TGTGCCAGCAGTGTTGCTAGCACCTACAATGAGCAGTTCTTC CASSVASTYNEQFF
. . TRBJ2-7 TRBV27 TGTGCCAGCAGTCCCCGGGACTGGAGGAACGAGCAGTACTTC CASSPRDWRNEQYF
. . TRBJ1-1 TRBV6-5 TGTGCCAGCAGTTATAAGGGGACTGAAGCTTTCTTT CASSYKGTEAFF
. . TRBJ2-1 TRBV2 TGTGCCAGCACCGTTCTCCCCGGGGGCTACAATGAGCAGTTCTTC CASTVLPGGYNEQFF
. TRBD2 TRBJ2-1 TRBV6-4 TGTGCCAGCAGTGGATATAGCGGGGGGCTCGATGAGCAGTTCTTC CASSGYSGGLDEQFF
. TRBD1 TRBJ1-5 TRBV6-5 TGTGCCAGCAGTTCCAGGGGGCGGAAGGGCCCTCAGCATTTT CASSSRGRKGPQHF
. TRBD1 TRBJ1-2 TRBV19 TGTGCCAGTAAGAAAGAGGGACAGGGGGCAGGTGGCTACACCTTC CASKKEGQGAGGYTF
. TRBD2 TRBJ2-3 TRBV2 TGTGCCAGCAGTTGGACTAGCGGGGGGAGCCGGGGCACAGATACGCAGTATTTT CASSWTSGGSRGTDTQYF
once TRBD1 TRBJ1-3 TRBV6-1 TGTGCCAGCAGTGGGGACAGGGGCACTGGAAACACCATATATTTT CASSGDRGTGNTIYF
. . TRBJ2-2 TRBV5-8 TGTGCCAGCAGCCCCCGTATGAGGGAGAACACCGGGGAGCTGTTTTTT CASSPRMRENTGELFF
. . TRBJ1-4 TRBV19 TGTGCCAGTAGTATTGCGGTCGTACAACTTGCAACTAATGAAAAACTGTTTTTT CASSIAVVQLATNEKLFF
. TRBD1 TRBJ1-5 TRBV28 TGTGCCAGTCTACAGGGGTGGGATCAGCCCCAGCATTTT CASLQGWDQPQHF
. TRBD2 TRBJ2-7 TRBV19 TGTGCCAGTAGTATAGATGCGGGGGGAACCCCCTACGAGCAGTACTTC CASSIDAGGTPYEQYF
. . TRBJ1-5 TRBV6-1 TGTGCCAGCAGGGATTCCGGGGGTAACAATCAGCCCCAGCATTTT CASRDSGGNNQPQHF
. TRBD1 TRBJ1-2 TRBV25-1 TGTGCCAGCAGTCCCCCGGGACAGCCTAACTATGGCTACACCTTC CASSPPGQPNYGYTF
once . TRBJ2-5 TRBV18 TGTGCCAGCTCACGTGGGCTCCAAATAATGCCCCCAGAGACCCAGTACTTC CASSRGLQIMPPETQYF
. . TRBJ2-5 TRBV28 TGTGCCAGCAGTTCGCTTCGGGATGCTAAATCGGTGGCCCAGTACTTC CASSSLRDAKSVAQYF
. TRBD1 TRBJ2-1 TRBV7-7 TGTGCTAGCAGCTTAGGACAGGGTGGGTACAATGAGCAGTTCTTC CASSLGQGGYNEQFF
. . TRBJ1-4 TRBV5-4 TGTGCCAGCAGCCCCGACGGAGGCCCCTCAACTAATGAAAAACTGTTTTTT CASSPDGGPSTNEKLFF
. . TRBJ2-6 TRBV11-3 TGTGCCAGCAGCTTACCGGGGTCTGGGGCCAACGTCCTGACTTTC CASSLPGSGANVLTF
. TRBD1 TRBJ1-2 TRBV28 TGTGCCAGCAGTGGGGACAGGGCTAACTATGGCTACACCTTC CASSGDRANYGYTF
. TRBD2 TRBJ2-1 TRBV19 TGTGCCAGTAGTACCTCCGGGACTAGCGGGAGTAGGTACAATGAGCAGTTCTTC CASSTSGTSGSRYNEQFF
. . TRBJ1-2 TRBV5-4 TGTGCCAGCAGCTCCGGGACGGACTACAACTATGGCTACACCTTC CASSSGTDYNYGYTF